Shown below are 19 T cell receptor beta chains from a single sample sequenced in a study of T cells in tumors after PD-1 blockade. Sequencing was performed with immunoSEQ multiplex PCR; in TCRdb, only in-frame clones are kept and a portion is missing. This sample has about 7,700 clones, with 55% to 70% found just once. The material was tumor tissue, obtained after anti-PD-1 treatment. The receptors originated from a human donor with basal cell carcinoma.

This sequence joins TRBV11-3 and TRBJ2-1; D possibly corresponds to TRBD2 (6 bases). The CDR3 totals 16 residues. Germline CDR1 and CDR2: SGHNT and YENEEA. Trimming stripped 2 bases from V and 2 bases from J, with 13 bases between. CDR3 residues: CASSLMASVAYNEQFF. The CDR3 coding sequence is TGTGCCAGCAGCTTAATGGCTAGCGTGGCCTACAATGAGCAGTTCTTC.

J is TRBJ2-5 and V is TRBV11-1; 8 bases are shared with TRBD2. V gave up 3 bases and J gave up 4 bases; unmatched junction bases: 4. This CDR3 has 14 residues. CDR1 is SGHAT and CDR2 is FQDESV in the germline V gene (reference sequence). The CDR3 is CASSFLREAETQYF. In DNA, the CDR3 is TGTGCCAGCAGCTTCTTGCGGGAGGCAGAGACCCAGTACTTC.

In nucleotides, the CDR3 is TGTGCCAGCAGAAGGGACGGCGACGGGCCCCAGCATTTT. Translated, it gives CASRRDGDGPQHF. The genes are TRBV12-3 or TRBV12-4 and TRBJ1-5; maybe TRBD1 (5 bases). The CDR3 spans 13 residues. Trimming left V 6 bases short and J 9 bases short, with 15 bases between.

This chain connects TRBV6-5 to TRBJ1-1; a weak D match, TRBD1 (5 bases). The V end was cut by 7 bases, the J end by 0 bases, with 9 bases between. This CDR3 is 13 amino acids long. The germline gives CDR1 MNHEY, CDR2 SVGAGI. CDR3 DNA: TGTGCCAGCACCGAGACAGTGAACACTGAAGCTTTCTTT. Translation gives CASTETVNTEAFF.

This clone is medium-sized (0.01 to 0.1%) by share. The chain combines TRBV5-6 with TRBJ1-1; TRBD1 aligns across 7 bases. Germline loops: CDR1 SGHDT, CDR2 YYEEEE. The CDR3 is 13 residues long. V was clipped by 4 bases and J by 11 bases; unmatched bases: 11. Here the CDR3 DNA reads TGTGCCAGCAGCAAGGACACCCAGGGGGGCGCTTTCTTT. Protein sequence: CASSKDTQGGAFF.

Only one count was recorded for this clone. V and J are TRBV15 and TRBJ2-1; 9 bases fit TRBD2. Germline V gene data show CDR1 as LNHNV and CDR2 as YYDKDF (reference sequence). Trimming removed 4 bases from V and 0 bases from J; junction bases left unmatched: 19. The CDR3 is 21 amino acids. The CDR3 sequence: CATSITLGLAPDQSSYNEQFF. DNA of the CDR3: TGTGCCACCAGCATAACCCTGGGACTAGCTCCTGACCAGAGCTCCTACAATGAGCAGTTCTTC.

This clone has only a few counts. The V call is TRBV12-3 or TRBV12-4, the J call TRBJ1-1; D is possibly TRBD1 (5 bases). The CDR3 consists of 12 residues. V was trimmed by 7 bases and J by 3 bases, leaving 9 bases between them. For the CDR3, the DNA is TGTGCCAGCACAGGGTTTGACACTGAAGCTTTCTTT. It specifies CASTGFDTEAFF.

The chain employs TRBV24-1 and TRBJ1-6; a weak D match, TRBD1 (5 bases). Deletions cut 0 bases from V and 15 bases from J, with 8 bases between. The CDR3 has 12 amino acids. In germline, CDR1 is KGHDR, CDR2 SFDVKD. CDR3 nucleotide sequence: TGTGCCACCAGTGATTTGAGGGGCGGCCTCCACTTT. As protein: CATSDLRGGLHF.

The J gene is TRBJ2-5, the V gene TRBV12-5; TRBD2 agrees at 7 bases. The CDR3 covers 16 residues. In germline, CDR1 is LGHNT, CDR2 FRNRAP. Unmatched junction bases numbered 11, after V lost 2 bases and J lost 5 bases. The CDR3 nucleotides read TGTGCTAGTGGTTTGCCAGCTGCAGCGGGGTGGGAGACCCAGTACTTC. This codes for CASGLPAAAGWETQYF.

The V gene is TRBV19, the J gene TRBJ2-3; 7 positions agree with TRBD2. Germline-derived CDR1 and CDR2 are LNHDA and SQIVND (reference sequence). Trimming removed 5 bases from V and 2 bases from J; junction bases left unmatched: 7. This CDR3 comprises 15 residues. CDR3 sequence (DNA): TGTGCCAGTAGTTCCCAGCGGGGCCCCACAGATACGCAGTATTTT. The encoded protein is CASSSQRGPTDTQYF.

This rearrangement joins TRBV7-7 to TRBJ2-2; D unresolved. The CDR3 has 15 amino acids. Germline CDR1 SSHAT, CDR2 FNYEAQ (reference sequence). V gave up 1 base and J gave up 4 bases, with 10 bases separating them. The DNA for the CDR3 is TGTGCCAGCAGCTTAGGAGGATTAGGCACCGGGGAGCTGTTTTTT. This translates into CASSLGGLGTGELFF.

This clone was detected a few times. The chain recombines TRBV5-1 with TRBJ2-2, with no clear D. Trimming removed 0 bases at V and 1 base at J, with 7 bases between. The CDR3 consists of 15 residues. Germline CDR1 SGHRS, CDR2 YFSETQ. The CDR3 spells CASSLVGMNTGELFF. The CDR3 DNA is TGCGCCAGCAGCTTGGTGGGCATGAACACCGGGGAGCTGTTTTTT.

The gene calls are TRBV13 and TRBJ2-7; no clear D gene. The CDR3 consists of 14 residues. V lost 4 bases and J lost 2, with 12 bases in between. The germline gives CDR1 PRHDT, CDR2 FYEKMQ (reference sequence). The CDR3 DNA follows: TGTGCCAGCAGCTCCCCCCGGAACGCCTACGAGCAGTACTTC. It encodes CASSSPRNAYEQYF. Using reference TRBV13 and TRBJ2-7 for the parts outside the CDR3, the full variable domain is AAGVIQSPRHLIKEKRETATLKCYPIPRHDTVYWYQQGPGQDPQFLISFYEKMQSDKGSIPDRFSAQQFSDYHSELNMSSLELGDSALYFCASSSPRNAYEQYFGPGTRLTVT.

V is TRBV5-6 and J is TRBJ1-5; D is unclear. The germline V and J ends were trimmed by 2 bases and 11 bases, with 14 bases remaining between them. The germline gives CDR1 SGHDT, CDR2 YYEEEE. The CDR3 has 13 residues. The CDR3 sequence is CASSFRSSRAQHF. The CDR3 bases are TGTGCCAGCAGCTTTAGGTCCTCCCGGGCCCAGCATTTT. Using reference TRBV5-6 and TRBJ1-5 for the parts outside the CDR3, the full variable domain is DAGVTQSPTHLIKTRGQQVTLRCSPKSGHDTVSWYQQALGQGPQFIFQYYEEEERQRGNFPDRFSGHQFPNYSSELNVNALLLGDSALYLCASSFRSSRAQHFGDGTRLSIL.

The chain recombines TRBV6-1 with TRBJ1-2, with TRBD1 matching over 8 bases. The J segment lost 13 bases and the V segment lost 2 bases, leaving 15 bases of the junction unmatched. Germline loops: CDR1 MNHNS, CDR2 SASEGT. This CDR3 spans 15 amino acids. CDR3 sequence: CASSELFGQGEWATF. CDR3 bases: TGTGCCAGCAGTGAACTTTTCGGACAGGGAGAATGGGCCACCTTC.

J is TRBJ1-4 and V is TRBV5-1; 8 bases are a match to TRBD1. The germline CDR1 and CDR2 sequences are SGHRS and YFSETQ. The CDR3 length is 17 residues. Trimming took 4 bases from V and 8 from J; bases not matched to a gene: 16. The CDR3 sequence: CASSPWLIDRGGEKLFF. CDR3 nucleotide sequence: TGCGCCAGCAGCCCTTGGCTAATTGACAGGGGAGGCGAAAAACTGTTTTTT.

V usage is TRBV15 and J usage is TRBJ2-6, with D unresolved. Trimming shortened V by 1 base and J by 2 bases, and 3 bases separated the two germline ends. The germline V gene encodes CDR1 LNHNV and CDR2 YYDKDF (reference sequence). The CDR3 contains 14 residues. DNA of the CDR3: TGTGCCACCAGCAGAGGGGCTGGGGCCAACGTCCTGACTTTC. It encodes CATSRGAGANVLTF.

The chain combines TRBV18 with TRBJ1-1, with a possible D match to TRBD1 (6 bases). V was pared by 5 bases and J by 5 bases, with 15 bases between. The germline gives CDR1 KGHSH, CDR2 LQKENI. The CDR3 consists of 14 residues. In nucleotides, the CDR3 is TGTGCCAGCTCATCTGGACAGATTAGGACTGAAGCTTTCTTT. Translating gives CASSSGQIRTEAFF.

This chain uses TRBV5-4 with TRBJ1-1, with D possibly TRBD1 on 6 matching bases. The CDR3 totals 14 residues. Germline assignment: CDR1 SGHNT and CDR2 YYREEE (reference sequence). The V end was cut by 2 bases, the J end by 5 bases, with 13 bases between. The CDR3 sequence is CASSLGGGLTEAFF. For the CDR3, the DNA is TGTGCCAGCAGCTTAGGTGGGGGCTTGACTGAAGCTTTCTTT.